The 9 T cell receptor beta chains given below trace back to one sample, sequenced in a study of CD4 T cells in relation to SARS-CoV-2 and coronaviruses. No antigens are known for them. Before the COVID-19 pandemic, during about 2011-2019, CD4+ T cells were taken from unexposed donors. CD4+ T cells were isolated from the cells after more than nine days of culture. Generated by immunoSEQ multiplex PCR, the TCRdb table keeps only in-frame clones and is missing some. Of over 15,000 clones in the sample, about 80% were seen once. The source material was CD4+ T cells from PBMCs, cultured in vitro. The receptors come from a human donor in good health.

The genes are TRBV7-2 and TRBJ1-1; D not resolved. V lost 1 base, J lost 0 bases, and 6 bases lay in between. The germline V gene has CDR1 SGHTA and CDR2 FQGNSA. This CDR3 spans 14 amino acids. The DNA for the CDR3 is TGTGCCAGCAGCTTAGTGGCGGTGAACACTGAAGCTTTCTTT. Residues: CASSLVAVNTEAFF. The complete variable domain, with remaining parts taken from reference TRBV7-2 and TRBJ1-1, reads GAGVSQSPSNKVTEKGKDVELRCDPISGHTALYWYRQSLGQGLEFLIYFQGNSAPDKSGLPSDRFSAERTGGSVSTLTIQRTQQEDSAVYLCASSLVAVNTEAFFGQGTRLTVV.

The DNA for the CDR3 is TGTGCCAGCAGTGAAGCGGTACAGGGCAGCACAGATACGCAGTATTTT. Amino acid sequence: CASSEAVQGSTDTQYF. V gene TRBV6-1 combines with J gene TRBJ2-3, with a possible D match to TRBD1 (6 bases). Trimming stripped 0 bases from V and 0 bases from J, with 10 bases between. The CDR3 is made up of 16 amino acids. Germline CDR1 MNHNS, CDR2 SASEGT.

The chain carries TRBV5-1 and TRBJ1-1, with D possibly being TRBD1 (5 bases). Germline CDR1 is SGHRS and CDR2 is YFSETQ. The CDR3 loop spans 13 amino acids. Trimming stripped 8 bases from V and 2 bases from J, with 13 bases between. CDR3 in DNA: TGCGCCAGGGGGGGGGAGGCTAACACTGAAGCTTTCTTT. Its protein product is CARGGEANTEAFF.

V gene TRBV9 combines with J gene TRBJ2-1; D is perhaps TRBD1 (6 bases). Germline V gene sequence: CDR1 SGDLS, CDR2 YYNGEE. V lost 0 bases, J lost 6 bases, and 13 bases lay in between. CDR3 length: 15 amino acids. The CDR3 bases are TGTGCCAGCAGCGTAGGTTCGCCAGGGGCCAATGAGCAGTTCTTC. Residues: CASSVGSPGANEQFF. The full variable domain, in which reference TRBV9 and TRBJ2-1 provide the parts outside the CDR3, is DSGVTQTPKHLITATGQRVTLRCSPRSGDLSVYWYQQSLDQGLQFLIQYYNGEERAKGNILERFSAQQFPDLHSELNLSSLELGDSALYFCASSVGSPGANEQFFGPGTRLTVL.

As DNA, the CDR3 is TGTGCCAGCAGCGTGACCTGGGGGACTGAAGCTTTCTTT. Protein product: CASSVTWGTEAFF. V usage is TRBV9 and J usage is TRBJ1-1; tentatively, D is TRBD1 (5 bases). The CDR3 consists of 13 residues. In germline, CDR1 is SGDLS, CDR2 YYNGEE. Deletions cut 2 bases from V and 5 bases from J, with 10 bases between.

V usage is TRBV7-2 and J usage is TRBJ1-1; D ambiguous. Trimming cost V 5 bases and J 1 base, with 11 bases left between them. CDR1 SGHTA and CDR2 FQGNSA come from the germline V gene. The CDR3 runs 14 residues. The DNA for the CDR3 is TGTGCCAGCAGCCCTAGAAAAGGGAACACTGAAGCTTTCTTT. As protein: CASSPRKGNTEAFF.

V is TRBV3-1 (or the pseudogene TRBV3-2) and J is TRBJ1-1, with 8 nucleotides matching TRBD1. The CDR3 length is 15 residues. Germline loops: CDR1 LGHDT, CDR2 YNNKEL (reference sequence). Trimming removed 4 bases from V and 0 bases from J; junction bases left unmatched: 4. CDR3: CASSPPGQVNTEAFF. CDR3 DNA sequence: TGTGCCAGCAGCCCTCCGGGACAGGTGAACACTGAAGCTTTCTTT.

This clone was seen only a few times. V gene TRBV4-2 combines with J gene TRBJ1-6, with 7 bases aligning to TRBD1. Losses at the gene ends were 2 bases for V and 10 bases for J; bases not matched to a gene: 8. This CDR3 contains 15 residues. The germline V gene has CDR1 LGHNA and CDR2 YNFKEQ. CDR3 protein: CASSQPTGEDSPLHF. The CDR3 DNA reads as TGTGCCAGCAGCCAACCTACAGGGGAGGACTCACCCCTCCACTTT.

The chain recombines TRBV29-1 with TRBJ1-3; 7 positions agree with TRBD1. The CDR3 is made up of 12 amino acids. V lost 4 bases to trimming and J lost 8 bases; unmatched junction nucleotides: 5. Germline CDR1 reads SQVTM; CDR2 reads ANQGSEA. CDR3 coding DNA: TGCAGCGTTGTCGGGGGGACAGACACCATATATTTT. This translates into CSVVGGTDTIYF.